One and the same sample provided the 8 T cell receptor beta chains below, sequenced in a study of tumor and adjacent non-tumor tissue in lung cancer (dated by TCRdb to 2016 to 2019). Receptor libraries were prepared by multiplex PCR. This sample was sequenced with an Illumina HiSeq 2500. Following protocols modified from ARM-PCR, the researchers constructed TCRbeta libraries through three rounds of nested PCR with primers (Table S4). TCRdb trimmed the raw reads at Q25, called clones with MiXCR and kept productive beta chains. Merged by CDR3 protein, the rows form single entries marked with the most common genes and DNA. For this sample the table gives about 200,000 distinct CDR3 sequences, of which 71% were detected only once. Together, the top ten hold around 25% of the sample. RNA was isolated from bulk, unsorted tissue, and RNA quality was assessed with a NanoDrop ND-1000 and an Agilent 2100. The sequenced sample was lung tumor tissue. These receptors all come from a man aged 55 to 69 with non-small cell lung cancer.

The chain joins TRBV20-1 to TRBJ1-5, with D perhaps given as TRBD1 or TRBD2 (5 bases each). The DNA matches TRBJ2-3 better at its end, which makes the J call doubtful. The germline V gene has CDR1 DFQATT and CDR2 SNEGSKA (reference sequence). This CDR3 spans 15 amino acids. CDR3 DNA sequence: TGCAGTGCTAGAGATGCCGAGGTGGGGGATCAACCCCAGTATTTT. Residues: CSARDAEVGDQPQYF.

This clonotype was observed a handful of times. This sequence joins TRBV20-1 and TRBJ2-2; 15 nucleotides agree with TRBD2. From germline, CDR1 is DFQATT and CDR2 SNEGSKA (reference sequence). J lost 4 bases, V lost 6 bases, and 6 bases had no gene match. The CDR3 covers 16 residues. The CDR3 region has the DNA TGCAGTGCACGGACTAGCGGGAGGGCAGGCACCGGGGAGCTGTTTTTT. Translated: CSARTSGRAGTGELFF.

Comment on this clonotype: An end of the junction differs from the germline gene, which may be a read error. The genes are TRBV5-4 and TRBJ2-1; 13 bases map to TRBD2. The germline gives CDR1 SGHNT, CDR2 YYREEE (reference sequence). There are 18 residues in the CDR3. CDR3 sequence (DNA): TGTACCAGAAGCCTGGGGGGACTAGCGGGGAGCTCCTACAATGAGCAGTTCTTC. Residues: CTRSLGGLAGSSYNEQFF.

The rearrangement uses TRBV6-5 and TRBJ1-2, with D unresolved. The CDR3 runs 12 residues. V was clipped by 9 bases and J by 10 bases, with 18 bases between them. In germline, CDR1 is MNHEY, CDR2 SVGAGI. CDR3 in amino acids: CARSNPGGDYTF. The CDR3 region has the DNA TGTGCCAGGAGTAACCCGGGAGGCGACTACACCTTC.

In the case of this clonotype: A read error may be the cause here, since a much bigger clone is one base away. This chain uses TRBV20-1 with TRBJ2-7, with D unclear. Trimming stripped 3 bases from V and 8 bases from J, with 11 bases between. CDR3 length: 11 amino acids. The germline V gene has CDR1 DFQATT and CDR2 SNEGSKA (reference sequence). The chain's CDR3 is CSARWGYKQYF. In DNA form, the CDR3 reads TGCAGTGCTAGGTGGGGATACAAGCAGTACTTC.

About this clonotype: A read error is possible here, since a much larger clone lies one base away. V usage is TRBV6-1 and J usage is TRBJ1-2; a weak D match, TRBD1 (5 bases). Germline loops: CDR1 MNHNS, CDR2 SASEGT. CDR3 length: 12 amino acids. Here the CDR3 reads CTTRLGAWGYTF. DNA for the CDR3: TGTACCACAAGACTCGGGGCATGGGGCTACACCTTC.

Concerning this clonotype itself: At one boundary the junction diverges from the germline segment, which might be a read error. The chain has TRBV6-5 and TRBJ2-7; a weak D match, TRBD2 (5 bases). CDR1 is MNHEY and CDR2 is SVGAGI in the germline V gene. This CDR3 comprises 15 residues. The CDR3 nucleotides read TGTGCCAGCGGCAATTGGGGAGTCACTCACTACGAGCACTACTTC. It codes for CASGNWGVTHYEHYF.

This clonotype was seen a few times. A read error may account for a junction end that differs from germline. As DNA, the CDR3 is TGTGCCAGCAGCACCTGGACAGGGTTATACGAGCAATACTTC. It encodes CASSTWTGLYEQYF. The V call is TRBV11-1, the J call TRBJ2-7; 8 bases are shared with TRBD1. The CDR3 is made up of 14 amino acids. CDR1 SGHAT and CDR2 FQDESV come from the germline V gene (reference sequence).